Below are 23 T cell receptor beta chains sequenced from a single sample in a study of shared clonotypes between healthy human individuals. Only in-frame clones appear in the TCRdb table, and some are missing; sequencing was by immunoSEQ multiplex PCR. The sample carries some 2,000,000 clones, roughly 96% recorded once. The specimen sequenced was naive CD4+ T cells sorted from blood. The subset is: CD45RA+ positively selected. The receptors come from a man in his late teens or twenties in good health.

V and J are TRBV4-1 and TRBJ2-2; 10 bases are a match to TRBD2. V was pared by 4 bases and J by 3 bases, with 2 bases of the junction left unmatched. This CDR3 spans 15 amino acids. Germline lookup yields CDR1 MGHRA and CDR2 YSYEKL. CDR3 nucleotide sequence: TGCGCCAGCAGCCCCGGGACTAGCGACACCGGGGAGCTGTTTTTT. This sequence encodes CASSPGTSDTGELFF.

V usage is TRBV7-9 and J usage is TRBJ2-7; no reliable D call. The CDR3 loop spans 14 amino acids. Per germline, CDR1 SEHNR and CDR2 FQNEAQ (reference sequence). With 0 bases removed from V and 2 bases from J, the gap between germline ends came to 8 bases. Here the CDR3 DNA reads TGTGCCAGCAGCTTAGCGACCAGGACCTACGAGCAGTACTTC. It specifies CASSLATRTYEQYF.

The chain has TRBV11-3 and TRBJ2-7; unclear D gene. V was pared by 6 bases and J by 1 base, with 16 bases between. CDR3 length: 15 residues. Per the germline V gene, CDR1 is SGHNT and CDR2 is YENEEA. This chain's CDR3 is CASRYQPQASYEQYF. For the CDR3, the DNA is TGTGCCAGCAGATACCAACCTCAGGCGTCCTACGAGCAGTACTTC.

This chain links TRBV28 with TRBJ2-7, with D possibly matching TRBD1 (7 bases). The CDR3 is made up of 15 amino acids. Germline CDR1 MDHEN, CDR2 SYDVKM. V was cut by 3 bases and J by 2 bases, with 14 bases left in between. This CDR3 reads CASSLGGQRTYEQYF. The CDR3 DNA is TGTGCCAGCAGTTTGGGGGGACAGCGCACCTACGAGCAGTACTTC.

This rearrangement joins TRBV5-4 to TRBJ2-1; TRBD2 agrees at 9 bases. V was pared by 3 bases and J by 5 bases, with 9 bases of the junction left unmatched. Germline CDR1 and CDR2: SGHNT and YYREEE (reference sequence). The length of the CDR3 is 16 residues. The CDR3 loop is CASSSPTSGRDNEQFF. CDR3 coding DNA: TGTGCCAGCAGCTCCCCGACTAGCGGACGAGACAATGAGCAGTTCTTC.

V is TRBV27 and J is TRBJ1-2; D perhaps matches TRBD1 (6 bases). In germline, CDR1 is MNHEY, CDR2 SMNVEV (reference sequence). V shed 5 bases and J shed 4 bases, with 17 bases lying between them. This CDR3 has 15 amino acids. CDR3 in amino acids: CASSPTGQPGYGYTF. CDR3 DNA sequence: TGTGCCAGCAGTCCCACAGGACAGCCCGGCTATGGCTACACCTTC.

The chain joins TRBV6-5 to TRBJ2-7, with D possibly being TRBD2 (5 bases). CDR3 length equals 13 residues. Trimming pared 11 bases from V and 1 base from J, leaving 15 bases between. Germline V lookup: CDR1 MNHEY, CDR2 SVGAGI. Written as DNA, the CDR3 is TGTGCCTCCACTAGAGGCCGATCCTACGAGCAGTACTTC. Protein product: CASTRGRSYEQYF.

The CDR3 spells CSTGTGVSYGYTF. DNA of the CDR3: TGCAGCACCGGGACAGGGGTTTCCTATGGCTACACCTTC. This rearrangement joins TRBV29-1 to TRBJ1-2; TRBD1 aligns across 10 bases. Germline V lookup: CDR1 SQVTM, CDR2 ANQGSEA. V was pared by 8 bases and J by 4 bases, with 7 bases of the junction left unmatched. CDR3 size: 13 residues.

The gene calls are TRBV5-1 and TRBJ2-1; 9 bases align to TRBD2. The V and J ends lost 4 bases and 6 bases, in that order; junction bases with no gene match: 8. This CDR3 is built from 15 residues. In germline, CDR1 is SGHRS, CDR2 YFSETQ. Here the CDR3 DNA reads TGCGCCAGCAGCCTTAGCGGGGGCGGATTCAATGAGCAGTTCTTC. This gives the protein CASSLSGGGFNEQFF.

The CDR3 sequence: CASTSARTANYGYTF. CDR3 bases: TGTGCCAGTACCTCCGCTCGGACAGCCAACTATGGCTACACCTTC. V gene TRBV19 combines with J gene TRBJ1-2, with D tentatively TRBD1 (6 bases). Germline CDR1 LNHDA, CDR2 SQIVND (reference sequence). The CDR3 spans 15 residues. V lost 7 bases and J 2 bases, leaving 17 bases between the germline ends.

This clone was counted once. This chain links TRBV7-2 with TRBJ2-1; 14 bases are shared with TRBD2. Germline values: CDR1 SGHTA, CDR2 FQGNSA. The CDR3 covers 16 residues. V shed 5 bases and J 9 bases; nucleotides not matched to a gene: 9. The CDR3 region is CASSTTSGGAQGEQFF. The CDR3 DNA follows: TGTGCCAGCAGCACGACTAGCGGGGGGGCACAAGGTGAGCAGTTCTTC.

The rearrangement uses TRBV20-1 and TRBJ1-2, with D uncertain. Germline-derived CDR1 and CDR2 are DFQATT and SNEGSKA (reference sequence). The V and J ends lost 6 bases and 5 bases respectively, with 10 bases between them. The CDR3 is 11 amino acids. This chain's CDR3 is CSAVQYYGYTF. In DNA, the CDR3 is TGCAGTGCGGTCCAGTATTATGGCTACACCTTC.

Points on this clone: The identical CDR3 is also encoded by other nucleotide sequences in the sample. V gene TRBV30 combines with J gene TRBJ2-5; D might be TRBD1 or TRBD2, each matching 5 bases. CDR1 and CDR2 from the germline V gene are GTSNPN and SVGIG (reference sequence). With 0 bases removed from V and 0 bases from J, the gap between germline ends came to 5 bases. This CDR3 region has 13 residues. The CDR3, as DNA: TGTGCCTGGAGTGTGGGGGACCAAGAGACCCAGTACTTC. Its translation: CAWSVGDQETQYF.

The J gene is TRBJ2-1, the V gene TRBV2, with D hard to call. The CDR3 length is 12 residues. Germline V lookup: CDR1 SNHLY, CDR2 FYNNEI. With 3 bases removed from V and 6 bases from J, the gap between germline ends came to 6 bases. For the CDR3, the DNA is TGTGCCAGCAGTGAGAACTCCAATGAGCAGTTCTTC. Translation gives CASSENSNEQFF.

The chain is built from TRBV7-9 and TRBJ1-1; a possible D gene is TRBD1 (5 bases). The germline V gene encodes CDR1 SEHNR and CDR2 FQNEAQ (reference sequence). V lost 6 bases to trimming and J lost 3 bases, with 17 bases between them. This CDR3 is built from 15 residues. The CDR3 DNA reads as TGTGCCAGCAGTCGAGGTCCAGGGCGGGACACTGAAGCTTTCTTT. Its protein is CASSRGPGRDTEAFF.

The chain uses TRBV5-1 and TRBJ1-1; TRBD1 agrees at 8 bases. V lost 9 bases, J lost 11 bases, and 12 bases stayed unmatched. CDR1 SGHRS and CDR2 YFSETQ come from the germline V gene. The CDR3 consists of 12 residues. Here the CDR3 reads CATLPGGAEAFF. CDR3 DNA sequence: TGCGCCACCCTGCCAGGGGGCGCGGAGGCTTTCTTT.

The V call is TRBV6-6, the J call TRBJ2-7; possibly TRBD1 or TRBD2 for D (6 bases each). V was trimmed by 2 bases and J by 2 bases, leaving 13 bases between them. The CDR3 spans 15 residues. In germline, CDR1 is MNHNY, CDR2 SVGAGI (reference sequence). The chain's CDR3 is CASSYRGGPPYEQYF. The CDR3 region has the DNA TGTGCCAGCAGTTACCGAGGGGGGCCCCCCTACGAGCAGTACTTC.

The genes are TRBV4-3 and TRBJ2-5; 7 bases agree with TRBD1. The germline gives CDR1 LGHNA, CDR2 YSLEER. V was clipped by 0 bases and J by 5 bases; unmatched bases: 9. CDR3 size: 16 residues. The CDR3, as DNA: TGCGCCAGCAGCCAAGAAACCGGGACAGTGGGCGAGACCCAGTACTTC. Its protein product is CASSQETGTVGETQYF.

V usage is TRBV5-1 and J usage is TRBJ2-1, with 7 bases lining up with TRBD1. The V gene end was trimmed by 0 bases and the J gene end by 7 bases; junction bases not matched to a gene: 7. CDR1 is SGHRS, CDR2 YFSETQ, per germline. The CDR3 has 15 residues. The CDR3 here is CASSLATGTWNEQFF. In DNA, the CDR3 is TGCGCCAGCAGCTTGGCGACAGGGACATGGAATGAGCAGTTCTTC. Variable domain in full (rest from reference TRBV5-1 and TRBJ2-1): KAGVTQTPRYLIKTRGQQVTLSCSPISGHRSVSWYQQTPGQGLQFLFEYFSETQRNKGNFPGRFSGRQFSNSRSEMNVSTLELGDSALYLCASSLATGTWNEQFFGPGTRLTVL.

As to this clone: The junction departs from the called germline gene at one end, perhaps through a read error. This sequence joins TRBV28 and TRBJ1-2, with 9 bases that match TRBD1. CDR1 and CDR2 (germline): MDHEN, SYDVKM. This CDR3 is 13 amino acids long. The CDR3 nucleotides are TGTGCCAGCACGTACTCCGGGACAGGGTACATCGCCTTC. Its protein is CASTYSGTGYIAF.

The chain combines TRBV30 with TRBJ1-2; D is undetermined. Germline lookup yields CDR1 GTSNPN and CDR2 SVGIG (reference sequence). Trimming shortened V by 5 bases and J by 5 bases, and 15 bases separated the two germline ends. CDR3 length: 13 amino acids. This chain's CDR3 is CAWAPQIGYGYTF. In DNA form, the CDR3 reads TGTGCCTGGGCCCCGCAAATCGGTTATGGCTACACCTTC.

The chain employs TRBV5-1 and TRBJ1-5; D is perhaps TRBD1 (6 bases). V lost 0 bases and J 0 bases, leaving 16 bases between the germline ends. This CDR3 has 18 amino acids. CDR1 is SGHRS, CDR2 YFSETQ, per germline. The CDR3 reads CASSLDGGDGYSNQPQHF. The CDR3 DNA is TGCGCCAGCAGCTTGGACGGGGGCGACGGCTATAGCAATCAGCCCCAGCATTTT.

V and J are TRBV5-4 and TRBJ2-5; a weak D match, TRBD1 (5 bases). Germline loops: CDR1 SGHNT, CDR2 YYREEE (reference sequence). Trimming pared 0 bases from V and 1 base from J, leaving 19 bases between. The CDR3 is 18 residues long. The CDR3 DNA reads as TGTGCCAGCAGCTTGGGAATATCACAGGCCTCCCTCCAAGAGACCCAGTACTTC. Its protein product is CASSLGISQASLQETQYF.